A single sample is the source of the 10 T cell receptor beta chains below, sequenced in a study of T cell repertoires in cytomegalovirus infection. MiXCR, applied by TCRdb to the reads, yields one record per CDR3 protein. The sample yields 700,000 to 850,000 distinct CDR3 sequences, about 30% seen once. Antigens for these TCRs are unknown. The sequenced sample was cultured CD8+ T cells from PBMCs, obtained from culture after CMV antigen stimulation. Receptor source: a human donor in good health (CMV status not recorded). Some clones in this sample may be carry-over from other donors' samples.

This clonotype showed up just once. The rearrangement joins TRBV7-6 to TRBJ1-2; tentative D call: TRBD1 (5 bases). The CDR3 runs to 15 residues. Germline assignment: CDR1 SGHVS and CDR2 FNYEAQ. Trimming pared 6 bases from V and 1 base from J, leaving 15 bases between. The CDR3 bases are TGTGCCAGCAGTCCCAGACAGTTCCTTAACTATGGCTACACCTTC. Its protein product is CASSPRQFLNYGYTF.

This clonotype was counted many times. This chain's CDR3 is CASSLVGQGALETQYF. The CDR3 DNA follows: TGTGCCAGCAGCTTAGTGGGACAGGGGGCCTTGGAGACCCAGTACTTC. The chain recombines TRBV7-2 with TRBJ2-5, with 12 bases aligning to TRBD1. The V gene end was trimmed by 1 base and the J gene end by 5 bases; junction bases not matched to a gene: 5. The CDR3 totals 16 residues. Germline V gene lookup returns CDR1 SGHTA and CDR2 FQGNSA.

The chain links TRBV20-1 to TRBJ2-7; 8 positions match TRBD2. There are 12 residues in the CDR3. Germline V gene lookup returns CDR1 DFQATT and CDR2 SNEGSKA (reference sequence). V trimming: 6 bases; J trimming: 1 base; junction bases outside the gene matches: 2. The CDR3: CSAGGASYEQYV. CDR3 coding DNA: TGCAGTGCCGGGGGGGCGTCCTACGAGCAGTACGTC.

The table lists this clonotype with many counts. The chain has TRBV7-8 and TRBJ2-1; TRBD1 matches 10 bases. Trimming cost V 1 base and J 5 bases; bases outside gene matches: 5. Germline V gene lookup returns CDR1 SGHVS and CDR2 FQNEAQ. The CDR3 length is 16 residues. The CDR3 region has the DNA TGTGCCAGCAGCTTAGGGGGACAGGGGTCGGACAATGAGCAGTTCTTC. It codes for CASSLGGQGSDNEQFF.

The rearrangement links TRBV6-5 to TRBJ2-1, with D perhaps given as TRBD1 or TRBD2 (5 bases each). The V end was cut by 2 bases, the J end by 4 bases, with 9 bases between. CDR1 is MNHEY and CDR2 is SVGAGI in the germline V gene. The CDR3 totals 14 residues. In nucleotides, the CDR3 is TGTGCCAGCAGTTACCGGGACCCGTACAATGAGCAGTTCTTC. Amino acids: CASSYRDPYNEQFF.

This clonotype was observed a handful of times. This chain uses TRBV5-6 with TRBJ2-5, with unresolved D. With 0 bases removed from V and 5 bases from J, the gap between germline ends came to 11 bases. Germline V lookup: CDR1 SGHDT, CDR2 YYEEEE. This CDR3 contains 14 residues. The CDR3 nucleotides are TGTGCCAGCAGCTTGGAATCTGTAGTCGAGACCCAGTACTTC. It is translated as CASSLESVVETQYF.

In its sample, this clonotype was seen a few times. The chain employs TRBV7-2 and TRBJ1-5, with 8 bases that match TRBD1. There are 16 residues in the CDR3. J lost 6 bases, V lost 1 base, and 8 bases had no gene match. CDR1 and CDR2 from the germline V gene are SGHTA and FQGNSA. The CDR3 reads CASSLVRQGAIQPQHF. CDR3 nucleotides: TGTGCCAGCAGCTTAGTTCGGCAGGGGGCAATTCAGCCCCAGCATTTT.

The gene calls are TRBV19 and TRBJ2-1; 7 bases fit TRBD2. The trim removed 6 bases at V and 7 bases at J, leaving 6 bases unmatched. This CDR3 has 13 amino acids. Germline loops: CDR1 LNHDA, CDR2 SQIVND (reference sequence). The CDR3 bases are TGTGCCAGTAGGCTCCGGGGGGATAATGAGCAGTTCTTC. The encoded protein is CASRLRGDNEQFF.

This clonotype was observed a few times. The V call is TRBV19, the J call TRBJ2-2; D is possibly TRBD1 or TRBD2 (5 bases each). CDR1 and CDR2 from the germline V gene are LNHDA and SQIVND (reference sequence). Trimming stripped 3 bases from V and 6 bases from J, with 8 bases between. This CDR3 spans 13 amino acids. The CDR3 DNA reads as TGTGCCAGTAGTATTTTGGGGGCCGGGGAGCTGTTTTTT. Encoded protein: CASSILGAGELFF.

Concerning this clonotype: Sequence at one end of the junction differs from germline and may be a read error. The chain combines TRBV7-8 with TRBJ1-5; D possibly corresponds to TRBD1 (5 bases). The CDR3 is 14 residues long. Germline lookup yields CDR1 SGHVS and CDR2 FQNEAQ. This CDR3 reads CAGSFAMGDQPQHF. CDR3 DNA sequence: TGTGCCGGCAGCTTCGCGATGGGGGATCAGCCCCAGCATTTT. The whole variable domain, remainder taken from reference TRBV7-8 and TRBJ1-5, is GAGVSQSPRYKVAKRGQDVALRCDPISGHVSLFWYQQALGQGPEFLTYFQNEAQLDKSGLPSDRFFAERPEGSVSTLKIQRTQQEDSAVYLCAGSFAMGDQPQHFGDGTRLSIL.